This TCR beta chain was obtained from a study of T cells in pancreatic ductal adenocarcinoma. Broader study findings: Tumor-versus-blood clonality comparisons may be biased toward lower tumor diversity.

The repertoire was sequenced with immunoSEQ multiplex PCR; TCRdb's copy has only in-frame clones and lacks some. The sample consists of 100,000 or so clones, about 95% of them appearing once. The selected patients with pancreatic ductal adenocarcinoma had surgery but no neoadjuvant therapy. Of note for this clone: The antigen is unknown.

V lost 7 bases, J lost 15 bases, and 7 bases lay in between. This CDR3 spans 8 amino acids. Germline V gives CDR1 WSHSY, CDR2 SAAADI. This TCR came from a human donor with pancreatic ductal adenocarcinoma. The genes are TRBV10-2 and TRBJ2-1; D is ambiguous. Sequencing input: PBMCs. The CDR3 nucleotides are TGCGCCAGCACGGTTCTGTTCTTC. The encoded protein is CASTVLFF.